Shown below are 2 T cell receptor beta chains from a single sample sequenced in a study of blood T cell repertoires in COVID-19. Libraries were prepared by immunoSEQ multiplex PCR; TCRdb keeps only in-frame clonotypes and omits some of them. Among 350,000 to 450,000 clones listed, 87% were seen once. Material for sequencing was PBMCs or T cells enriched from blood (not recorded which). The receptors here all came from a man aged 40-49 years in a cohort exposed to, infected with or recovered from COVID-19 (not recorded which).

The V call is TRBV7-7, the J call TRBJ2-1; 8 positions agree with TRBD1. This CDR3 is 16 amino acids long. V was pared by 2 bases and J by 7 bases, with 10 bases of the junction left unmatched. CDR1 is SSHAT and CDR2 is FNYEAQ in the germline V gene (reference sequence). This CDR3 reads CASSLTRDRGYNEQFF. CDR3 bases: TGTGCCAGCAGCTTAACCCGTGACAGGGGTTATAATGAGCAGTTCTTC.

The V call is TRBV6-5, the J call TRBJ2-1; TRBD2 aligns across 12 bases. Germline values: CDR1 MNHEY, CDR2 SVGAGI. CDR3 length: 15 residues. With 6 bases clipped from V and 8 bases from J, the junction kept 8 bases outside the gene matches. The CDR3 DNA follows: TGTGCCAGCAGCTTAGGGACTAGCGGGTCTCATGAGCAGTTCTTC. Protein: CASSLGTSGSHEQFF.